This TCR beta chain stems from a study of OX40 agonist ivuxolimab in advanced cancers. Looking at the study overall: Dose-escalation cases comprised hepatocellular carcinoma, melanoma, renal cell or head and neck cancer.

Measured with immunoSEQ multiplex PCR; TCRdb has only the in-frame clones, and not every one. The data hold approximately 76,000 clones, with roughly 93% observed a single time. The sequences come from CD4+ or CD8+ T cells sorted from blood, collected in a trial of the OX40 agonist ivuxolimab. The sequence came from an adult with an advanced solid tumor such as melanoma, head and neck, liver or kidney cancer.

Here the CDR3 DNA reads TGCGCCAGCAGCGGCCGGGACAGGGGGTACAATGAGCAGTTCTTC. It is translated as CASSGRDRGYNEQFF. The chain employs TRBV4-1 and TRBJ2-1; 11 bases fit TRBD1. The CDR3 sequence is 15 residues long. With V trimmed by 5 bases and J by 4 bases, 4 bases remained unmatched. Per the germline V gene, CDR1 is MGHRA and CDR2 is YSYEKL.